Below, 26 T cell receptor beta chains from the same sample are listed, as sequenced in a study of blood T cell repertoires in COVID-19. Here immunoSEQ multiplex PCR was the method, and the copy in TCRdb shows in-frame clones only, minus some. The sample carries approximately 400,000 clones, about 91% recorded once. The sample was peripheral blood. Receptors originate from a woman in her forties or fifties with COVID-19, enrolled during active disease.

The genes are TRBV9 and TRBJ1-2; 10 bases align to TRBD1. This CDR3 contains 15 residues. The germline V gene encodes CDR1 SGDLS and CDR2 YYNGEE. V dropped 4 bases and J dropped 2; count of bases not matched to a gene: 5. The CDR3 spells CASSPRTGGNYGYTF. The CDR3 region has the DNA TGTGCCAGCAGCCCGAGGACAGGGGGGAACTATGGCTACACCTTC.

The chain has TRBV21-1 and TRBJ1-2; TRBD1 was called by the table and not checked on the DNA. TRBV21-1 counts as a pseudogene. This CDR3 has 16 residues. The CDR3: CASSKELKGDCYGYTF. The CDR3 DNA reads as TGTGCCAGCAGCAAAGAATTAAAGGGGGATTGCTATGGCTACACCTTC.

The V gene is TRBV25-1, the J gene TRBJ1-5; 7 bases fit TRBD1. The V gene's germline CDR1 is MGHDK and CDR2 SYGVNS. The CDR3 length is 16 residues. V gave up 6 bases and J gave up 6 bases; unmatched junction bases: 14. The CDR3 DNA reads TGTGCCAGCAGGTATTTCTGTCCACAGGGGAGTCAGCCCCAGCATTTT. This encodes CASRYFCPQGSQPQHF.

The rearrangement uses TRBV3-1 (or the pseudogene TRBV3-2) and TRBJ2-3; D is perhaps TRBD1 (5 bases). CDR1 is LGHDT, CDR2 YNNKEL, per germline (reference sequence). The CDR3 covers 14 residues. Trimming cost V 1 base and J 1 base, with 6 bases left between them. DNA for the CDR3: TGTGCCAGCAGCCAAGGACAGCGCACAGATACGCAGTATTTT. Translated: CASSQGQRTDTQYF.

The V and J genes are TRBV29-1 and TRBJ2-7, with D possibly being TRBD2 (6 bases). Germline CDR1 and CDR2: SQVTM and ANQGSEA. V was cut by 7 bases and J by 2 bases, with 12 bases left in between. The CDR3 covers 12 residues. The CDR3 nucleotides read TGCAGCGCCGCCAGGGAGGCCTACGAGCAGTACTTC. Translated, it gives CSAAREAYEQYF.

This chain joins TRBV19 and TRBJ1-1, with no clear D. The V gene's germline CDR1 is LNHDA and CDR2 SQIVND (reference sequence). Trimming stripped 1 base from V and 11 bases from J, with 11 bases between. The length of the CDR3 is 12 residues. The CDR3 spells CASSIGREEAFF. DNA of the CDR3: TGTGCCAGTAGTATAGGGAGGGAGGAGGCTTTCTTT. The full variable domain, in which reference TRBV19 and TRBJ1-1 provide the parts outside the CDR3, is DGGITQSPKYLFRKEGQNVTLSCEQNLNHDAMYWYRQDPGQGLRLIYYSQIVNDFQKGDIAEGYSVSREKKESFPLTVTSAQKNPTAFYLCASSIGREEAFFGQGTRLTVV.

This chain joins TRBV4-2 and TRBJ2-7, with 8 bases aligning to TRBD1. Germline lookup yields CDR1 LGHNA and CDR2 YNFKEQ. Germline trimming cut 4 bases from V and 3 bases from J; bases unmatched to any gene: 5. This CDR3 is built from 14 residues. CDR3 protein: CASSPTDRGYEQYF. The CDR3 nucleotides read TGTGCCAGCAGCCCGACCGACAGGGGCTACGAGCAGTACTTC.

CDR3 coding DNA: TGTGCCAGCAGCCACCTGGACAGGGCGAACACTGAAGCTTTCTTT. This gives the protein CASSHLDRANTEAFF. V is TRBV3-1 (or the pseudogene TRBV3-2) and J is TRBJ1-1, with 8 nucleotides matching TRBD1. Trimming cost V 3 bases and J 1 base; bases outside gene matches: 4. Germline V gene data show CDR1 as LGHDT and CDR2 as YNNKEL (reference sequence). This CDR3 has 15 amino acids.

The table lists this clone with a few counts. This chain connects TRBV19 to TRBJ1-5, with D unclear. Germline assignment: CDR1 LNHDA and CDR2 SQIVND (reference sequence). This CDR3 is 13 amino acids long. V shed 3 bases and J shed 7 bases, with 10 bases lying between them. The CDR3 here is CASSIMPGQPQHF. CDR3 DNA: TGTGCCAGTAGTATTATGCCGGGGCAGCCCCAGCATTTT.

The chain recombines TRBV12-3 or TRBV12-4 with TRBJ1-1; D might be TRBD1 (5 bases). V lost 4 bases, J lost 7 bases, and 13 bases lay in between. The CDR3 has 13 residues. CDR3 in amino acids: CASSSRALFEAFF. The CDR3 DNA sequence: TGTGCCAGCAGTTCCAGGGCTCTTTTTGAAGCTTTCTTT.

The chain carries TRBV6-6 and TRBJ2-3; 7 positions agree with TRBD2. V shed 7 bases, J shed 4 bases, and the junction held 5 bases outside the gene matches. There are 13 residues in the CDR3. Germline V gene sequence: CDR1 MNHNY, CDR2 SVGAGI (reference sequence). CDR3 region: CASTNGLADTQYF. CDR3 nucleotide sequence: TGTGCCAGCACCAACGGACTAGCAGATACGCAGTATTTT.

This chain joins TRBV6-1 and TRBJ1-2; 9 nucleotides line up with TRBD1. CDR3 length: 15 residues. Trimming at V came to 1 base and at J to 5 bases, leaving 5 bases not matched to a gene. CDR1 MNHNS and CDR2 SASEGT come from the germline V gene. DNA of the CDR3: TGTGCCAGCAGTGAAGTAGGGACAGGGCAATATGGCTACACCTTC. Its protein is CASSEVGTGQYGYTF.

The J gene is TRBJ2-3, the V gene TRBV5-5, with 11 bases aligning to TRBD1. After removal of 3 bases from V and 5 bases from J, the junction contained 8 bases not matched to a gene. Germline lookup yields CDR1 SGHKS and CDR2 YYEKEE (reference sequence). This CDR3 spans 16 amino acids. The CDR3 DNA reads as TGTGCCAGCAGCTCGTGGGACAGGGGGTTTGGAGATACGCAGTATTTT. This encodes CASSSWDRGFGDTQYF.

The genes are TRBV19 and TRBJ2-2, with 7 bases lining up with TRBD2. The V gene end was trimmed by 4 bases and the J gene end by 4 bases; junction bases not matched to a gene: 9. Per the germline V gene, CDR1 is LNHDA and CDR2 is SQIVND (reference sequence). The CDR3 length is 16 residues. The CDR3 sequence is CASSRSRGVGTGELFF. CDR3 coding DNA: TGTGCCAGTAGTAGGTCCCGGGGGGTAGGCACCGGGGAGCTGTTTTTT. The full variable domain, with the rest looked up from reference TRBV19 and TRBJ2-2, is DGGITQSPKYLFRKEGQNVTLSCEQNLNHDAMYWYRQDPGQGLRLIYYSQIVNDFQKGDIAEGYSVSREKKESFPLTVTSAQKNPTAFYLCASSRSRGVGTGELFFGEGSRLTVL.

The chain employs TRBV19 and TRBJ1-5, with unresolved D. V shed 2 bases and J shed 7 bases, with 12 bases lying between them. Germline lookup yields CDR1 LNHDA and CDR2 SQIVND (reference sequence). The length of the CDR3 is 14 residues. CDR3 protein: CASSIMEWNQPQHF. The DNA of the CDR3 is TGTGCCAGTAGTATAATGGAGTGGAACCAGCCCCAGCATTTT.

This chain joins TRBV10-1 and TRBJ2-1; unclear D gene. The germline V gene has CDR1 WNHNN and CDR2 SYGVQD (reference sequence). The CDR3 consists of 11 residues. The germline V and J ends were trimmed by 1 base and 9 bases, with 4 bases remaining between them. The CDR3 region is CASSEFSEQFF. The CDR3 nucleotides are TGCGCCAGCAGTGAGTTCAGTGAGCAGTTCTTC.

This clone was counted once. At one end, the junction sequence differs from germline, possibly due to a read error. This chain connects TRBV28 to TRBJ1-2; 11 bases match TRBD1. The CDR3 is 12 amino acids. The germline V gene has CDR1 MDHEN and CDR2 SYDVKM. The CDR3 bases are TGTGCCAGCTCATTATCGGGACAGGGGGTAGTCTTC. This gives the protein CASSLSGQGVVF.

This clone was counted once. The J gene is TRBJ2-1, the V gene TRBV5-1; 12 nucleotides align to TRBD2. From germline, CDR1 is SGHRS and CDR2 YFSETQ. The trim removed 4 bases at V and 7 bases at J, leaving 9 bases unmatched. This CDR3 is 16 amino acids long. As DNA, the CDR3 is TGCGCCAGCAGCCTAGAGACTAGCGGGGGCATGAATGAGCAGTTCTTC. It specifies CASSLETSGGMNEQFF. Combining the CDR3 with reference TRBV5-1 and TRBJ2-1 gives the whole variable domain KAGVTQTPRYLIKTRGQQVTLSCSPISGHRSVSWYQQTPGQGLQFLFEYFSETQRNKGNFPGRFSGRQFSNSRSEMNVSTLELGDSALYLCASSLETSGGMNEQFFGPGTRLTVL.

The V and J genes are TRBV14 and TRBJ1-2; perhaps TRBD1 as D (5 bases). This CDR3 has 14 amino acids. The germline V gene encodes CDR1 SGHDN and CDR2 FVKESK. V lost 1 base and J 8 bases, leaving 14 bases between the germline ends. The CDR3 region is CASSQVQGSWGYTF. CDR3 coding DNA: TGTGCCAGCAGCCAAGTTCAGGGATCGTGGGGCTACACCTTC.

Here the CDR3 reads CASSISLRGEDTQYF. The CDR3, as DNA: TGTGCCAGTAGTATTAGTCTCAGGGGAGAAGATACGCAGTATTTT. The rearrangement uses TRBV19 and TRBJ2-3; weak D call: TRBD1 (6 bases). Germline V lookup: CDR1 LNHDA, CDR2 SQIVND (reference sequence). V was pared by 3 bases and J by 5 bases, with 15 bases between. The CDR3 runs 15 residues.

CDR3 loop: CASTPLGGQSFYEQYF. The CDR3 nucleotides read TGTGCCAGCACCCCACTGGGGGGACAGTCCTTCTACGAGCAGTACTTC. The V call is TRBV27, the J call TRBJ2-7; D is perhaps TRBD1 (7 bases). The CDR3 consists of 16 residues. The V and J ends lost 7 bases and 3 bases respectively, with 22 bases between them. Germline CDR1 MNHEY, CDR2 SMNVEV (reference sequence).

The gene calls are TRBV29-1 and TRBJ1-2; 10 nucleotides match TRBD1. Germline-derived CDR1 and CDR2 are SQVTM and ANQGSEA. The CDR3 is made up of 13 amino acids. Trimming at V came to 3 bases and at J to 10 bases, leaving 8 bases not matched to a gene. The CDR3 loop reads CSVDPDRGVDYTF. As DNA, the CDR3 is TGCAGCGTTGACCCGGACAGGGGGGTCGACTACACCTTC.

The table lists this clone with a few counts. This chain links TRBV18 with TRBJ2-3, with 9 bases that match TRBD2. CDR3 length equals 15 residues. Looked up from germline, CDR1 is KGHSH and CDR2 is LQKENI. J gave up 7 bases and V 3 bases, and 8 bases lay outside the gene matches. The CDR3 is CASSPQRGAENTQYF. DNA of the CDR3: TGTGCCAGCTCACCCCAGCGGGGGGCAGAGAATACGCAGTATTTT.

CDR3 loop: CAWRGARGANVLTF. The CDR3 bases are TGTGCCTGGAGAGGGGCGCGGGGGGCCAACGTCCTGACTTTC. This chain links TRBV30 with TRBJ2-6, with a weak D call TRBD1 (5 bases). The germline V gene has CDR1 GTSNPN and CDR2 SVGIG (reference sequence). This CDR3 contains 14 residues. The ends were cut back, 3 bases at V and 4 bases at J, with 10 bases in the middle.

This chain joins TRBV30 and TRBJ2-3, with 10 positions matching TRBD1. CDR3 length: 14 residues. The germline V gene encodes CDR1 GTSNPN and CDR2 SVGIG (reference sequence). V trimming: 2 bases; J trimming: 5 bases; junction bases outside the gene matches: 4. Here the CDR3 reads CAWSPTGGGDTQYF. Here the CDR3 DNA reads TGTGCCTGGAGTCCGACAGGGGGCGGAGATACGCAGTATTTT.

The V call is TRBV27, the J call TRBJ2-3; D call uncertain. Germline V CDR1 and CDR2: MNHEY, SMNVEV (reference sequence). The length of the CDR3 is 13 residues. V lost 3 bases, J lost 4 bases, and 8 bases lay in between. CDR3 DNA sequence: TGTGCCAGCAGTTTTGGCCTGTCAGATACGCAGTATTTT. This sequence encodes CASSFGLSDTQYF.